These T cell receptor beta chains were read from a single sample in a study of blood T cell repertoires in COVID-19. Method: immunoSEQ multiplex PCR; TCRdb's copy keeps in-frame clones and lacks some. The table lists some 56,000 clones, less than 90% of them singletons. The sequenced material came from peripheral blood. Receptor source: a woman of 80 years or more with acute or convalescent COVID-19. CDR3s include the opening cysteine and the closing phenylalanine or tryptophan. A D gene is named only where the DNA matches it firmly. Clone size is given for some rows only: seen once, a few or many times, or a class if the clone is expanded.

>TRBJ2-2|TRBV30|TRBD2|.
CAWSVGLVAGELFF
TGTGCCTGGAGTGTCGGACTAGTTGCCGGGGAGCTGTTTTTT
>TRBJ1-2|TRBV10-3|TRBD1|.
CAMTGDPNYGYTF
TGTGCCATGACAGGGGACCCTAACTATGGCTACACCTTC
>TRBJ1-6|TRBV19|TRBD1|few
CASRTGASPLHF
TGTGCCAGTAGGACAGGGGCTTCACCCCTCCACTTT
>TRBJ1-5|TRBV6-5|TRBD1|.
CASSEGQGGQPQHF
TGTGCCAGCAGCGAGGGACAGGGAGGGCAGCCCCAGCATTTT
>TRBJ1-2|TRBV10-3|TRBD1|.
CAISESGDRGHGYTF
TGTGCCATCAGTGAGTCGGGGGACAGGGGACATGGCTACACCTTC
>TRBJ1-2|TRBV25-1|.|.
CASSVPGFSGYTF
TGTGCCAGCAGTGTCCCCGGGTTCAGTGGCTACACCTTC
>TRBJ2-2|TRBV9|.|.
CASSNKPGGGELFF
TGTGCCAGCAGCAATAAGCCTGGCGGCGGGGAGCTGTTTTTT
>TRBJ2-2|TRBV7-9|TRBD1|.
CASSGPGGAAGELFF
TGTGCCAGCAGCGGCCCAGGGGGCGCCGCCGGGGAGCTGTTTTTT
>TRBJ2-7|TRBV28|.|.
CASSATGPKKQYF
TGTGCCAGCAGTGCAACAGGTCCAAAGAAGCAGTACTTC
>TRBJ2-2|TRBV5-1|TRBD1|.
CASSFDRVNTGELFF
TGCGCCAGCAGCTTTGACAGGGTCAACACCGGGGAGCTGTTTTTT
>TRBJ2-1|TRBV5-1|TRBD2|.
CASSLVFSAASGGQHEQFF
TGCGCCAGCAGCTTGGTTTTCTCGGCGGCTAGCGGGGGGCAGCATGAGCAGTTCTTC
>TRBJ1-1|TRBV3-1/TRBV3-2|.|.
CASSRRGGTEAFF
TGTGCCAGCAGCCGCCGGGGGGGCACTGAAGCTTTCTTT
>TRBJ1-6|TRBV9|.|.
CASSVEGGRADSPLHF
TGTGCCAGCAGCGTAGAAGGCGGCAGGGCGGACTCACCCCTCCACTTT
>TRBJ1-5|TRBV10-1|.|.
CASSEGAYQPQHF
TGCGCCAGCAGTGAGGGAGCGTATCAGCCCCAGCATTTT
>TRBJ2-3|TRBV9|TRBD1|.
CASSTGGSDTQYF
TGTGCCAGCAGTACAGGGGGGTCAGATACGCAGTATTTT
>TRBJ2-7|TRBV12-5|TRBD1|.
CASGITSGTGRYEQYF
TGTGCTAGTGGTATAACTTCCGGGACAGGGCGGTACGAGCAGTACTTC
>TRBJ2-5|TRBV5-4|TRBD2|once
CASSLGLAGTQETQYF
TGTGCCAGCAGCTTGGGACTAGCGGGGACACAAGAGACCCAGTACTTC
>TRBJ2-1|TRBV5-1|.|.
CASSLYPGGGEQFF
TGCGCCAGCAGCTTGTATCCAGGGGGAGGTGAGCAGTTCTTC
>TRBJ1-1|TRBV3-1/TRBV3-2|TRBD1|.
CASTGQGTEAFF
TGTGCCAGCACCGGACAGGGCACTGAAGCTTTCTTT
>TRBJ1-2|TRBV4-2|.|.
CASSQDYRPRSGYTF
TGTGCCAGCAGCCAAGACTACCGACCGAGGAGTGGCTACACCTTC
>TRBJ2-1|TRBV24-1|TRBD1|.
CATSDSGTGNEQFF
TGTGCCACCAGTGATTCCGGGACAGGGAATGAGCAGTTCTTC
>TRBJ1-2|TRBV11-3|.|.
CASSLGTVDGYTF
TGTGCCAGCAGCTTAGGGACAGTGGATGGCTACACCTTC
>TRBJ2-7|TRBV5-1|.|.
CASSLGTEPYEQYF
TGCGCCAGCAGCTTGGGGACAGAACCCTACGAGCAGTACTTC
>TRBJ1-2|TRBV10-3|TRBD1|once
CAIKNGQTGGSPVDYTF
TGTGCCATCAAAAATGGTCAAACAGGGGGGTCCCCCGTTGACTACACCTTC
>TRBJ2-7|TRBV14|.|.
CASSHPGQYNEQYF
TGTGCCAGCAGCCACCCTGGACAGTACAACGAGCAGTACTTC
>TRBJ1-4|TRBV5-4|.|.
CASSPGQEKLFF
TGTGCCAGCAGCCCCGGACAGGAAAAACTGTTTTTT
>TRBJ1-2|TRBV6-1|TRBD1|.
CASSEGAWTGNGYTF
TGTGCCAGCAGTGAAGGCGCCTGGACAGGGAATGGCTACACCTTC
>TRBJ1-5|TRBV2|.|.
CASSDRGGGNQPQHF
TGTGCCAGCAGTGACAGGGGTGGAGGCAATCAGCCCCAGCATTTT
>TRBJ2-2|TRBV11-3|.|.
CASSLGDKYTGELFF
TGTGCCAGCAGCTTGGGGGACAAGTACACCGGGGAGCTGTTTTTT
>TRBJ1-1|TRBV2|TRBD1|.
CASRPTWTGEAFF
TGTGCCAGCAGACCCACTTGGACAGGGGAAGCTTTCTTT
>TRBJ1-6|TRBV18|.|.
CASSQTVGTYNSPLHF
TGTGCCAGCTCACAGACAGTTGGCACCTATAATTCACCCCTCCACTTT